The 24 T cell receptor beta chains below were found in one sample sequenced in a study of blood T cell repertoires in COVID-19. Profiling relied on immunoSEQ multiplex PCR, and the TCRdb table lists in-frame clones only, not all of them. The table includes tens of thousands of clones, around 74% detected once. The sample consisted of peripheral blood. These receptors were taken from a man in his sixties or seventies with acute or convalescent COVID-19.

The V gene is TRBV11-3, the J gene TRBJ2-1, with D uncertain. CDR1 is SGHNT, CDR2 YENEEA, per germline. This CDR3 is built from 14 residues. The V end lost 0 bases, the J end lost 7 bases, and 10 bases lay between the germline ends. CDR3 sequence: CASSLDPVRNEQFF. For the CDR3, the DNA is TGTGCCAGCAGCTTAGATCCAGTCAGGAATGAGCAGTTCTTC.

The genes are TRBV5-4 and TRBJ2-1; TRBD1 aligns across 8 bases. Trimming took 3 bases from V and 10 from J; bases not matched to a gene: 15. The CDR3 contains 16 residues. Germline CDR1 and CDR2: SGHNT and YYREEE (reference sequence). CDR3 nucleotide sequence: TGTGCCAGCAGCTACCACACCTCAGACAGGGGAAACGAGCAGTTCTTC. This encodes CASSYHTSDRGNEQFF.

This clone was detected only a few times. The rearrangement joins TRBV29-1 to TRBJ2-5; 7 nucleotides match TRBD1. CDR1 and CDR2 from the germline V gene are SQVTM and ANQGSEA. Germline trimming cut 6 bases from V and 5 bases from J; bases unmatched to any gene: 12. The length of the CDR3 is 14 residues. CDR3 amino acids: CSVLGGSQGETQYF. The CDR3 nucleotides are TGCAGCGTCCTAGGGGGCTCGCAGGGGGAGACCCAGTACTTC.

As regards this clone: At one end, the junction sequence differs from germline, possibly due to a read error. The chain is built from TRBV7-9 and TRBJ2-7; 8 bases align to TRBD2. The germline gives CDR1 SEHNR, CDR2 FQNEAQ (reference sequence). The CDR3 loop spans 14 amino acids. CDR3 sequence (DNA): TGTGCCAGCAGCCCGACTTCCGGGACTAGAGTCCTAGGCTTC. Residues: CASSPTSGTRVLGF.

This chain's CDR3 is CASSPSLSSGRFQETQYF. CDR3 coding DNA: TGTGCCAGCAGCCCGTCCCTCTCTAGCGGGCGCTTCCAAGAGACCCAGTACTTC. V usage is TRBV14 and J usage is TRBJ2-5, with 8 bases that match TRBD2. The CDR3 is 18 amino acids. CDR1 is SGHDN, CDR2 FVKESK, per germline. V was pared by 4 bases and J by 1 base, with 14 bases of the junction left unmatched.

The chain joins TRBV11-2 to TRBJ1-1; D gene ambiguous. CDR3 length: 14 amino acids. Looked up from germline, CDR1 is SGHAT and CDR2 is FQNNGV. V gave up 0 bases and J gave up 0 bases, with 5 bases separating them. The CDR3 loop reads CASSLDQVNTEAFF. The CDR3 DNA follows: TGTGCCAGCAGCTTAGATCAGGTGAACACTGAAGCTTTCTTT. Combining the CDR3 with reference TRBV11-2 and TRBJ1-1 gives the whole variable domain EAGVAQSPRYKIIEKRQSVAFWCNPISGHATLYWYQQILGQGPKLLIQFQNNGVVDDSQLPKDRFSAERLKGVDSTLKIQPAKLEDSAVYLCASSLDQVNTEAFFGQGTRLTVV.

This chain connects TRBV20-1 to TRBJ2-1; weak D call: TRBD2 (7 bases). Per the germline V gene, CDR1 is DFQATT and CDR2 is SNEGSKA (reference sequence). The CDR3 covers 17 residues. Trimming took 6 bases from V and 5 from J, leaving 26 bases between them. The CDR3 DNA reads TGCAGTGCCAGTGGGGGCGGGAGCGGGATTGGAAACAATGAGCAGTTCTTC. Translating gives CSASGGGSGIGNNEQFF.

This chain links TRBV28 with TRBJ1-1; D possibly corresponds to TRBD1 (5 bases). Germline V gene lookup returns CDR1 MDHEN and CDR2 SYDVKM. Deletions cut 2 bases from V and 0 bases from J, with 10 bases between. The length of the CDR3 is 15 residues. The CDR3 protein is CASSLRTYMNTEAFF. For the CDR3, the DNA is TGTGCCAGCAGTTTACGGACATATATGAACACTGAAGCTTTCTTT.

J is TRBJ1-2 and V is TRBV7-9; 7 nucleotides line up with TRBD1. Per germline, CDR1 SEHNR and CDR2 FQNEAQ (reference sequence). Losses at the gene ends were 5 bases for V and 4 bases for J; bases not matched to a gene: 1. This CDR3 is 12 amino acids long. CDR3 DNA: TGTGCCAGCAGCCGGGACAGCTATGGCTACACCTTC. As protein: CASSRDSYGYTF.

J is TRBJ2-2 and V is TRBV7-9; D is perhaps TRBD2 (6 bases). Germline lookup yields CDR1 SEHNR and CDR2 FQNEAQ (reference sequence). The CDR3 extends over 19 amino acids. V dropped 5 bases and J dropped 3 bases, with 25 bases sitting between them. The CDR3 is CASSLRSGPLGGDTGELFF. The CDR3 DNA sequence: TGTGCCAGCAGCCTTCGATCGGGACCTCTAGGAGGGGACACCGGGGAGCTGTTTTTT.

V is TRBV6-6 and J is TRBJ1-1; 7 bases are shared with TRBD1. Looked up from germline, CDR1 is MNHNY and CDR2 is SVGAGI (reference sequence). Losses at the gene ends were 4 bases for V and 4 bases for J; bases not matched to a gene: 0. This CDR3 spans 12 amino acids. The CDR3 region is CASSWDSTEAFF. The CDR3, as DNA: TGTGCCAGCAGTTGGGACAGCACTGAAGCTTTCTTT.

The chain is built from TRBV27 and TRBJ2-6, with D perhaps matching TRBD2 (8 bases). This CDR3 has 18 amino acids. CDR1 is MNHEY, CDR2 SMNVEV, per germline (reference sequence). Trimming left V 4 bases short and J 0 bases short, with 16 bases between. The CDR3 DNA reads TGTGCCAGCAGTTGGAACGGGGGGGACAGCTCTGGGGCCAACGTCCTGACTTTC. Translation: CASSWNGGDSSGANVLTF.

This sequence joins TRBV2 and TRBJ1-1; D gene uncertain. This CDR3 is built from 13 residues. With 4 bases removed from V and 0 bases from J, the gap between germline ends came to 6 bases. Looked up from germline, CDR1 is SNHLY and CDR2 is FYNNEI. CDR3 DNA: TGTGCCAGCAGTGGAACTGTGAACACTGAAGCTTTCTTT. The encoded protein is CASSGTVNTEAFF. The full variable domain, rest sourced from reference TRBV2 and TRBJ1-1, is EPEVTQTPSHQVTQMGQEVILRCVPISNHLYFYWYRQILGQKVEFLVSFYNNEISEKSEIFDDQFSVERPDGSNFTLKIRSTKLEDSAMYFCASSGTVNTEAFFGQGTRLTVV.

The rearrangement uses TRBV28 and TRBJ2-3, with 10 bases matching TRBD2. The CDR3 has 16 residues. The germline CDR1 and CDR2 sequences are MDHEN and SYDVKM. Trimming cost V 6 bases and J 4 bases; bases outside gene matches: 10. CDR3 bases: TGTGCCAGCAGAGGAGGTCTAGCGGGAGTTTCAGATACGCAGTATTTT. It codes for CASRGGLAGVSDTQYF.

The gene calls are TRBV13 and TRBJ1-1; perhaps TRBD1 as D (6 bases). The CDR3 has 16 amino acids. CDR1 and CDR2 (germline): PRHDT, FYEKMQ (reference sequence). V lost 5 bases and J lost 3, with 19 bases in between. Here the CDR3 reads CASSLDRLGEDTEAFF. In nucleotides, the CDR3 is TGTGCCAGCAGCCTAGACAGGTTGGGGGAGGACACTGAAGCTTTCTTT.

The chain recombines TRBV12-3 or TRBV12-4 with TRBJ2-2, with 7 bases fitting TRBD2. This CDR3 contains 12 residues. Trimming took 8 bases from V and 3 from J; bases not matched to a gene: 0. Here the CDR3 DNA reads TGTGCCAGCGGGAGGGACACCGGGGAGCTGTTTTTT. Translating it yields CASGRDTGELFF.

The chain employs TRBV7-9 and TRBJ1-3; D unclear. This CDR3 is built from 13 residues. With 1 base removed from V and 8 bases from J, the gap between germline ends came to 9 bases. The V gene's germline CDR1 is SEHNR and CDR2 FQNEAQ (reference sequence). DNA for the CDR3: TGTGCCAGCAGCTTAGGTCAGGCCGACACCATATATTTT. Protein product: CASSLGQADTIYF.

The chain joins TRBV11-2 to TRBJ1-3, with D unresolved. The germline V and J ends were trimmed by 5 bases and 2 bases, with 13 bases remaining between them. Germline CDR1 is SGHAT and CDR2 is FQNNGV. The CDR3 totals 15 residues. CDR3: CASSPSEGAGNTIYF. Here the CDR3 DNA reads TGTGCCAGCAGCCCGAGCGAGGGTGCTGGAAACACCATATATTTT.

The gene calls are TRBV6-5 and TRBJ2-2; D is unresolved. Germline loops: CDR1 MNHEY, CDR2 SVGAGI. The CDR3 loop spans 11 amino acids. Trimming shortened V by 6 bases and J by 5 bases, and 4 bases separated the two germline ends. The CDR3 spells CASSVTGELFF. The CDR3 DNA reads TGTGCCAGCAGCGTAACCGGGGAGCTGTTTTTT.

The genes are TRBV19 and TRBJ2-7, with a weak D call TRBD2 (7 bases). Germline CDR1 LNHDA, CDR2 SQIVND (reference sequence). This CDR3 region has 14 residues. The V end lost 3 bases, the J end lost 4 bases, and 13 bases lay between the germline ends. This CDR3 is CASSMEGGVYEQYF. CDR3 DNA: TGTGCCAGTAGTATGGAGGGGGGGGTTTACGAGCAGTACTTC.

The chain joins TRBV28 to TRBJ1-1, with a weak D call TRBD1 (5 bases). The CDR3 spans 15 residues. Per germline, CDR1 MDHEN and CDR2 SYDVKM. V dropped 5 bases and J dropped 1 base, with 14 bases sitting between them. CDR3 in DNA: TGTGCCAGCAGTGCCCAGGGATCCGGGAACACTGAAGCTTTCTTT. Translating gives CASSAQGSGNTEAFF.

The chain links TRBV23-1 to TRBJ2-1; perhaps TRBD2 as D (5 bases). TRBV23-1 is known as an ORF, though its function is uncertain. V lost 2 bases to trimming and J lost 2 bases, with 10 bases between them. CDR3 length equals 15 residues. DNA of the CDR3: TGCGCCAGCAGTCAACGGGAAAGGGCCTACAATGAGCAGTTCTTC. Protein: CASSQRERAYNEQFF.

The chain employs TRBV6-2 or TRBV6-3 and TRBJ1-5, with 7 positions matching TRBD1. The CDR3 extends over 15 amino acids. J was trimmed by 3 bases and V by 2 bases; bases with no gene match: 4. Germline-derived CDR1 and CDR2 are MNHEY and SVGEGT. For the CDR3, the DNA is TGTGCCAGCAGTTACGGGGGACAGTTCAATCAGCCCCAGCATTTT. Translation: CASSYGGQFNQPQHF.

The chain carries TRBV19 and TRBJ1-2; D ambiguous. CDR1 and CDR2 (germline): LNHDA, SQIVND (reference sequence). With 4 bases removed from V and 2 bases from J, the gap between germline ends came to 8 bases. The CDR3 covers 13 residues. This CDR3 reads CASSTGINYGYTF. In nucleotides, the CDR3 is TGTGCCAGTAGTACGGGGATCAACTATGGCTACACCTTC.